This T cell receptor beta chain is from a study of T cell changes during pregnancy in multiple sclerosis. Measured with immunoSEQ multiplex PCR; TCRdb has only the in-frame clones, and not every one. Here the sample spans approximately 100,000 clones, roughly nine tenths being singletons. The CDR3 extends over 17 amino acids. Trimming cost V 5 bases and J 0 bases; bases outside gene matches: 11. CDR1 SGHTS and CDR2 YDEGEE come from the germline V gene. The V and J genes are TRBV5-8 and TRBJ1-5, with TRBD1 matching 7 bases. The starting material was peripheral blood, obtained in the second trimester of pregnancy. This sequence was found in a female donor with multiple sclerosis, enrolled in a pregnancy study. The CDR3 is CASSLTRDSYSNQPQHF. CDR3 sequence (DNA): TGTGCCAGCAGTTTAACCCGGGACAGCTATAGCAATCAGCCCCAGCATTTT.